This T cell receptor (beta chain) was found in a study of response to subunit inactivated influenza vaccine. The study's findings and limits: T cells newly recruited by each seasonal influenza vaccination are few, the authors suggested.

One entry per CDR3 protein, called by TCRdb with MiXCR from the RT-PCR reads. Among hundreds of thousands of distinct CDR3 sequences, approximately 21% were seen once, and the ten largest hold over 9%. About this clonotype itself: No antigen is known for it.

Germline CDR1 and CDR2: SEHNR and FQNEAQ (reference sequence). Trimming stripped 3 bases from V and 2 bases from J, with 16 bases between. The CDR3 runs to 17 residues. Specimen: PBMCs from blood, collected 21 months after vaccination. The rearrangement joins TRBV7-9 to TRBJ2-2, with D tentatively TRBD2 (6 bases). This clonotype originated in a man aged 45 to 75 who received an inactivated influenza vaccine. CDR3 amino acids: CASSFRITGLNTGELFF. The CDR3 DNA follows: TGTGCCAGCAGCTTCAGGATAACGGGACTCAACACCGGGGAGCTGTTTTTT. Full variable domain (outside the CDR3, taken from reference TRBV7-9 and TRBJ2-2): DTGVSQNPRHKITKRGQNVTFRCDPISEHNRLYWYRQTLGQGPEFLTYFQNEAQLEKSRLLSDRFSAERPKGSFSTLEIQRTEQGDSAMYLCASSFRITGLNTGELFFGEGSRLTVL.